Following are 11 T cell receptor beta chains from one sample sequenced in a study of identical twins. TCRdb re-called the 5' RACE reads with MiXCR, one entry per CDR3 protein. This table has hundreds of thousands of distinct CDR3 sequences, 8.6% appearing once. Separately, the same data were catalogued under a study of yellow fever vaccine responses in identical twins.

Sequenced: PBMCs. The receptors come from a woman between 18 and 29 years old in good health.

This clonotype has more than one count but fewer than ten. CDR3: CASSLLRELFF. For the CDR3, the DNA is TGTGCCAGCAGTTTACTAAGGGAGCTGTTTTTT. This chain uses TRBV27 with TRBJ2-2; D remains ambiguous. Trimming removed 2 bases from V and 9 bases from J, with 4 bases in between. The germline V gene has CDR1 MNHEY and CDR2 SMNVEV (reference sequence). The CDR3 sequence is 11 residues long.

This clonotype was observed at least ten times. The rearrangement joins TRBV25-1 to TRBJ2-2, with D unclear. Germline values: CDR1 MGHDK, CDR2 SYGVNS. The CDR3 extends over 15 amino acids. V lost 6 bases to trimming and J lost 2 bases, with 13 bases between them. The DNA for the CDR3 is TGTGCCAGCAGACGTAACGACATAAACACCGGGGAGCTGTTTTTT. It encodes CASRRNDINTGELFF.

This clonotype showed up just once. The chain employs TRBV7-2 and TRBJ1-2; TRBD1 matches at 7 bases. This CDR3 has 16 residues. The germline V gene has CDR1 SGHTA and CDR2 FQGNSA. V dropped 5 bases and J dropped 5; count of bases not matched to a gene: 14. Written as DNA, the CDR3 is TGTGCCAGCAGCAACCGGGACAGAGTATATTTTTATGGCTACACCTTC. This encodes CASSNRDRVYFYGYTF. Filled out from reference TRBV7-2 and TRBJ1-2, the complete variable domain reads GAGVSQSPSNKVTEKGKDVELRCDPISGHTALYWYRQSLGQGLEFLIYFQGNSAPDKSGLPSDRFSAERTGGSVSTLTIQRTQQEDSAVYLCASSNRDRVYFYGYTFGSGTRLTVV.

This clonotype was seen more than once but under ten times. This sequence joins TRBV4-3 and TRBJ2-2; 10 positions agree with TRBD1. Trimming at V came to 1 base and at J to 3 bases, leaving 5 bases not matched to a gene. The CDR3 consists of 17 residues. The germline CDR1 and CDR2 sequences are LGHNA and YSLEER. The CDR3 loop is CASSQGGQGRDTGELFF. The CDR3 coding sequence is TGCGCCAGCAGCCAAGGGGGACAGGGGAGGGACACCGGGGAGCTGTTTTTT.

This clonotype showed up many times. The chain couples TRBV5-1 to TRBJ2-5; D unresolved. Germline-derived CDR1 and CDR2 are SGHRS and YFSETQ. The CDR3 has 15 residues. V lost 4 bases and J lost 0, with 13 bases in between. CDR3 protein: CASSPFQNNQETQYF. CDR3 in DNA: TGCGCCAGCAGCCCATTCCAGAACAACCAAGAGACCCAGTACTTC.

This clonotype has a handful of counts. The chain uses TRBV7-2 and TRBJ1-5; TRBD1 aligns across 9 bases. The CDR3 runs 14 residues. CDR1 is SGHTA and CDR2 is FQGNSA in the germline V gene. V lost 6 bases and J lost 6; bases outside the gene matches: 6. CDR3: CASRRQGVGQPQHF. The CDR3 DNA reads as TGTGCCAGCAGAAGACAGGGGGTCGGTCAGCCCCAGCATTTT.

In this sample, this clonotype turned up many times. The chain uses TRBV7-9 and TRBJ2-1, with TRBD2 identical over 13 bases. The V gene's germline CDR1 is SEHNR and CDR2 FQNEAQ (reference sequence). This CDR3 is 17 amino acids long. V lost 4 bases to trimming and J lost 7 bases; unmatched junction nucleotides: 10. This CDR3 reads CASSSRTSGSIGNEQFF. The CDR3 nucleotides read TGTGCCAGCAGCTCCCGGACTAGCGGGAGCATAGGAAATGAGCAGTTCTTC. The entire variable domain, with the rest obtained from reference TRBV7-9 and TRBJ2-1, is as follows: DTGVSQNPRHKITKRGQNVTFRCDPISEHNRLYWYRQTLGQGPEFLTYFQNEAQLEKSRLLSDRFSAERPKGSFSTLEIQRTEQGDSAMYLCASSSRTSGSIGNEQFFGPGTRLTVL.

This clonotype occurred a few times. J is TRBJ2-7 and V is TRBV5-1; TRBD2 agrees at 8 bases. The CDR3 totals 14 residues. The ends lost 2 bases at V and 4 bases at J; junction bases unmatched: 5. Germline V gene sequence: CDR1 SGHRS, CDR2 YFSETQ. In DNA, the CDR3 is TGCGCCAGCAGCTTAGCGGGGGATCTGTACGAGCAGTACTTC. Its translation: CASSLAGDLYEQYF.

The sample holds many counts of this clonotype. V usage is TRBV7-2 and J usage is TRBJ2-1; D might be TRBD2 (6 bases). V was cut by 5 bases and J by 9 bases, with 14 bases left in between. This CDR3 contains 13 residues. The germline CDR1 and CDR2 sequences are SGHTA and FQGNSA. The CDR3: CASSPGLGGEQFF. The CDR3 coding sequence is TGTGCCAGCAGCCCGGGACTGGGCGGTGAGCAGTTCTTC.

This clonotype was detected many times. V gene TRBV24-1 combines with J gene TRBJ2-1, with unresolved D. Germline CDR1 KGHDR, CDR2 SFDVKD. The CDR3 extends over 14 amino acids. V was pared by 5 bases and J by 0 bases, with 7 bases between. CDR3 DNA: TGTGCCACCAGTGGACCTTACTCCTACAATGAGCAGTTCTTC. It translates to CATSGPYSYNEQFF.

This clonotype has a count of ten or more. The J gene is TRBJ2-3, the V gene TRBV7-9; D not resolved. The CDR3 consists of 11 residues. The germline V gene has CDR1 SEHNR and CDR2 FQNEAQ (reference sequence). The V and J ends lost 4 bases and 3 bases respectively, with 2 bases between them. CDR3 protein: CASSWTDTQYF. The CDR3 bases are TGTGCCAGCAGCTGGACAGATACGCAGTATTTT.